A single sample gave rise to the 23 T cell receptor beta chains below, sequenced in a study of blood T cell repertoires in COVID-19. Method: immunoSEQ multiplex PCR; TCRdb's copy keeps in-frame clones and lacks some. This sample has roughly 200,000 clones, with roughly 77% found just once. Sequenced material: peripheral blood. These TCRs come from a man aged 70-80 years with active or convalescent COVID-19.

A few counts support this clone. The genes are TRBV5-6 and TRBJ1-2, with TRBD1 identical over 8 bases. The V and J ends lost 0 bases and 6 bases, in that order; junction bases with no gene match: 4. The germline V gene encodes CDR1 SGHDT and CDR2 YYEEEE. The CDR3 extends over 14 amino acids. CDR3 DNA sequence: TGTGCCAGCAGCTTGGGACAGGGGTCGGATGGCTACACCTTC. As protein: CASSLGQGSDGYTF.

This rearrangement joins TRBV10-3 to TRBJ2-1; 9 bases align to TRBD1. CDR1 is ENHRY, CDR2 SYGVKD, per germline. The CDR3 spans 15 residues. Trimming at V came to 3 bases and at J to 6 bases, leaving 6 bases not matched to a gene. This CDR3 reads CAISDPGQGGNEQFF. Here the CDR3 DNA reads TGTGCCATCAGTGATCCGGGACAGGGTGGCAATGAGCAGTTCTTC.

This clone was recorded at least ten times. This sequence joins TRBV7-9 and TRBJ1-4; TRBD1 aligns across 7 bases. V was clipped by 4 bases and J by 7 bases; unmatched bases: 9. The V gene's germline CDR1 is SEHNR and CDR2 FQNEAQ (reference sequence). The CDR3 runs 15 residues. In nucleotides, the CDR3 is TGTGCCAGCAGCTACCGACAGGGTGAAGGTGAAAAACTGTTTTTT. It encodes CASSYRQGEGEKLFF.

The chain joins TRBV2 to TRBJ2-7; 7 positions match TRBD1. The CDR3 covers 12 residues. CDR1 is SNHLY and CDR2 is FYNNEI in the germline V gene. After removal of 8 bases from V and 3 bases from J, the junction contained 4 bases not matched to a gene. CDR3 in amino acids: CASAGDSYEQYF. CDR3 bases: TGTGCCAGCGCTGGGGACAGCTACGAGCAGTACTTC. The whole variable domain, filled in from reference TRBV2 and TRBJ2-7, reads EPEVTQTPSHQVTQMGQEVILRCVPISNHLYFYWYRQILGQKVEFLVSFYNNEISEKSEIFDDQFSVERPDGSNFTLKIRSTKLEDSAMYFCASAGDSYEQYFGPGTRLTVT.

This clone was detected only once. DNA of the CDR3: TGTGCCACCAGTGATAACGTGCAGGGCGATGAGCAGTTCTTC. It codes for CATSDNVQGDEQFF. The chain carries TRBV24-1 and TRBJ2-1; D is possibly TRBD1 (5 bases). The germline V gene encodes CDR1 KGHDR and CDR2 SFDVKD. The germline V and J ends were trimmed by 3 bases and 8 bases, with 13 bases remaining between them. There are 14 residues in the CDR3.

The V and J genes are TRBV1 and TRBJ2-3; the table gives TRBD2 as D, unverified against the DNA. TRBV1 is a documented pseudogene. The CDR3 length is 19 residues. CDR3 region: CTSSQDITTSGLDKDTQYF. The CDR3 nucleotides read TGCACCAGCAGCCAAGATATAACGACTAGCGGCCTCGATAAAGATACGCAGTATTTT.

This clone was seen more than once but under ten times. CDR3 loop: CASSLSGGSWYGYTF. CDR3 in DNA: TGTGCCAGCAGCTTGAGCGGGGGCTCTTGGTATGGCTACACCTTC. The gene calls are TRBV7-9 and TRBJ1-2, with TRBD1 as a possible D gene (6 bases). The CDR3 spans 15 residues. Looked up from germline, CDR1 is SEHNR and CDR2 is FQNEAQ (reference sequence). Trimming removed 3 bases at V and 5 bases at J, with 16 bases between.

This chain joins TRBV6-6 and TRBJ1-1; 8 nucleotides agree with TRBD1. CDR1 MNHNY and CDR2 SVGAGI come from the germline V gene (reference sequence). CDR3 length: 19 amino acids. V trimming: 5 bases; J trimming: 2 bases; junction bases outside the gene matches: 19. CDR3 coding DNA: TGTGCCAGCAGTCTAAACGTCGGACAGGGCCGATATATTAACACTGAAGCTTTCTTT. It is translated as CASSLNVGQGRYINTEAFF.

This clone was picked up one time. The chain couples TRBV7-9 to TRBJ2-7; 9 nucleotides align to TRBD1. There are 14 residues in the CDR3. Germline CDR1 SEHNR, CDR2 FQNEAQ (reference sequence). The trim removed 1 base at V and 9 bases at J, leaving 7 bases unmatched. Here the CDR3 reads CASSLGGTGLSQYF. The CDR3, as DNA: TGTGCCAGCAGCTTAGGTGGGACAGGGTTATCGCAGTACTTC.

The CDR3 region has the DNA TGTGCCAGCAGCCCACTTGGCGGATGGGAGACCCAGTACTTC. As protein: CASSPLGGWETQYF. The rearrangement uses TRBV11-2 and TRBJ2-5, with unresolved D. This CDR3 is 14 amino acids long. The ends were cut back, 5 bases at V and 5 bases at J, with 15 bases in the middle. Germline V lookup: CDR1 SGHAT, CDR2 FQNNGV.

The J gene is TRBJ2-3, the V gene TRBV7-2; D perhaps matches TRBD1 (7 bases). Per germline, CDR1 SGHTA and CDR2 FQGNSA. The CDR3 has 14 residues. Deletions cut 8 bases from V and 4 bases from J, with 16 bases between. The CDR3 DNA sequence: TGTGCCAGCGGGAGGACAGGTTCTTCAGATACGCAGTATTTT. Protein product: CASGRTGSSDTQYF.

This sequence joins TRBV5-1 and TRBJ1-4; weak D call: TRBD1 (6 bases). V shed 1 base and J shed 4 bases, with 11 bases lying between them. Germline loops: CDR1 SGHRS, CDR2 YFSETQ. This CDR3 comprises 15 residues. The CDR3 DNA reads TGCGCCAGCAGCTTGATGGGGGCGGATAATGAAAAACTGTTTTTT. This encodes CASSLMGADNEKLFF.

Here the CDR3 DNA reads TGTGCCAGCAGTTACCGGCGGGTACTCTACAATGAGCAGTTCTTC. This sequence encodes CASSYRRVLYNEQFF. The chain is built from TRBV6-5 and TRBJ2-1, with D perhaps TRBD2 (5 bases). The CDR3 runs 15 residues. V lost 2 bases and J 3 bases, leaving 11 bases between the germline ends. Germline V gene sequence: CDR1 MNHEY, CDR2 SVGAGI.

This clone was counted at least ten times. Within the sample, other DNA sequences also encode this same CDR3. V gene TRBV7-9 combines with J gene TRBJ2-3; a weak D match, TRBD2 (6 bases). Trimming took off 3 bases at V and 0 bases at J, with 7 bases between the two ends. CDR3 length equals 14 residues. Per germline, CDR1 SEHNR and CDR2 FQNEAQ (reference sequence). The DNA of the CDR3 is TGTGCCAGCAGCTTGGAGGGTAGCACAGATACGCAGTATTTT. Translation: CASSLEGSTDTQYF.

A few counts support this clone. The chain couples TRBV10-2 to TRBJ1-5; D call uncertain. Per germline, CDR1 WSHSY and CDR2 SAAADI. V gave up 1 base and J gave up 2 bases, with 6 bases separating them. The length of the CDR3 is 14 residues. CDR3 region: CASSEWGGNQPQHF. The CDR3 nucleotides are TGCGCCAGCAGTGAGTGGGGAGGCAATCAGCCCCAGCATTTT.

V gene TRBV5-1 combines with J gene TRBJ1-2, with D uncertain. This CDR3 is built from 10 residues. Trimming took 6 bases from V and 3 from J, leaving 3 bases between them. Germline V gene sequence: CDR1 SGHRS, CDR2 YFSETQ. DNA of the CDR3: TGCGCCAGCACGGACTATGGCTACACCTTC. Its translation: CASTDYGYTF.

The chain uses TRBV5-5 and TRBJ2-2, with 14 bases identical to TRBD2. CDR3 length: 18 residues. The V segment lost 2 bases and the J segment 5 bases; nucleotides outside the gene matches: 8. Germline V gives CDR1 SGHKS, CDR2 YYEKEE (reference sequence). CDR3 sequence (DNA): TGTGCCAGCAGCTTCCCGGGACTAGCGGGAGCGGGTACCGGGGAGCTGTTTTTT. Residues: CASSFPGLAGAGTGELFF.

This clone was observed once. The chain joins TRBV18 to TRBJ1-5, with 8 nucleotides matching TRBD1. This CDR3 contains 14 residues. CDR1 and CDR2 from the germline V gene are KGHSH and LQKENI. The V segment lost 5 bases and the J segment 5 bases; nucleotides outside the gene matches: 5. CDR3 nucleotides: TGTGCCAGCTCATCCACAGGGGGGGATCAGCCCCAGCATTTT. Protein product: CASSSTGGDQPQHF.

This clone has just a few counts. The rearrangement uses TRBV10-3 and TRBJ1-3; possibly TRBD1 for D (5 bases). V dropped 4 bases and J dropped 4 bases, with 11 bases sitting between them. The CDR3 sequence is 14 residues long. Germline V gene data show CDR1 as ENHRY and CDR2 as SYGVKD. The CDR3 here is CAISAGVSGNTIYF. The CDR3 DNA sequence: TGTGCCATCAGTGCGGGGGTCTCCGGAAACACCATATATTTT.

V is TRBV5-1 and J is TRBJ2-5; weak D call: TRBD1 (5 bases). V was trimmed by 1 base and J by 3 bases, leaving 10 bases between them. CDR3 size: 14 residues. Germline V gene sequence: CDR1 SGHRS, CDR2 YFSETQ. This chain's CDR3 is CASSLRQFEETQYF. The CDR3 DNA follows: TGCGCCAGCAGCTTGAGACAGTTCGAAGAGACCCAGTACTTC. Using reference TRBV5-1 and TRBJ2-5 for the parts outside the CDR3, the full variable domain is KAGVTQTPRYLIKTRGQQVTLSCSPISGHRSVSWYQQTPGQGLQFLFEYFSETQRNKGNFPGRFSGRQFSNSRSEMNVSTLELGDSALYLCASSLRQFEETQYFGPGTRLLVL.

J is TRBJ2-1 and V is TRBV27, with D maybe TRBD1 (5 bases). The V end was cut by 3 bases, the J end by 0 bases, with 12 bases between. Looked up from germline, CDR1 is MNHEY and CDR2 is SMNVEV (reference sequence). This CDR3 is 16 amino acids long. The CDR3 DNA sequence: TGTGCCAGCAGTTTGATGGGGCCCGGCTCCTACAATGAGCAGTTCTTC. Translation gives CASSLMGPGSYNEQFF.

This sequence joins TRBV11-2 and TRBJ1-1; no firm D call. Germline CDR1 and CDR2: SGHAT and FQNNGV. The CDR3 spans 11 residues. Trimming stripped 6 bases from V and 4 bases from J, with 6 bases between. CDR3 loop: CASSSRTEAFF. CDR3 DNA sequence: TGTGCCAGCAGTTCTCGCACTGAAGCTTTCTTT.

The chain combines TRBV5-1 with TRBJ1-2; 7 nucleotides agree with TRBD1. The CDR3 is 15 amino acids. V lost 0 bases, J lost 6 bases, and 8 bases stayed unmatched. The germline V gene encodes CDR1 SGHRS and CDR2 YFSETQ. This chain's CDR3 is CASSLETGLGDGYTF. The DNA for the CDR3 is TGCGCCAGCAGCTTGGAGACAGGGTTAGGGGATGGCTACACCTTC. Full variable domain (rest looked up from reference TRBV5-1 and TRBJ1-2): KAGVTQTPRYLIKTRGQQVTLSCSPISGHRSVSWYQQTPGQGLQFLFEYFSETQRNKGNFPGRFSGRQFSNSRSEMNVSTLELGDSALYLCASSLETGLGDGYTFGSGTRLTVV.